This is a list of T cell receptor beta chains from one sample in a study of T cell changes during pregnancy in multiple sclerosis. The protocol was immunoSEQ multiplex PCR, while the TCRdb copy is restricted to in-frame clones and leaves out a portion. The table lists about 70,000 clones, around 94% of them singletons. The material was peripheral blood, obtained in the second trimester of pregnancy. The receptors derive from a female donor in good health, enrolled as a control in a pregnancy study. CDR3s include the opening cysteine and the closing phenylalanine or tryptophan. A D gene is named only where the DNA matches it firmly.

TRBV4-2	14	TRBJ2-5	TRBD1	CASSPDRGGETQYF	TGTGCCAGCAGCCCGGACAGGGGTGGTGAGACCCAGTACTTC
TRBV27	16	TRBJ2-5	TRBD1	CASSDLPTGGKETQYF	TGTGCCAGCAGTGACCTCCCGACAGGGGGCAAAGAGACCCAGTACTTC
TRBV7-9	16	TRBJ2-3	TRBD2	CASSLIRDYTTDTQYF	TGTGCCAGCAGCCTAATCCGGGACTATACAACAGATACGCAGTATTTT
TRBV7-9	13	TRBJ1-1	TRBD1	CASSLAMRTGPLF	TGTGCCAGCAGCTTAGCAATGAGGACAGGGCCTCTCTTT
TRBV19	14	TRBJ2-7	NA	CASRSAHGLYEQYF	TGTGCCAGTAGATCCGCCCATGGGCTCTACGAGCAGTACTTC
TRBV5-1	13	TRBJ1-1	NA	CASSLVLNTEAFF	TGCGCCAGCAGCTTGGTCCTTAACACTGAAGCTTTCTTT
TRBV4-3	15	TRBJ1-2	NA	CASSQDGGRSYGYTF	TGCGCCAGCAGCCAAGATGGAGGACGGAGCTATGGCTACACCTTC
TRBV10-3	14	TRBJ2-7	NA	CATGGTVTSYEQYF	TGTGCCACTGGGGGGACAGTCACCTCCTACGAGCAGTACTTC
TRBV28	16	TRBJ1-3	TRBD1	CASSSSQGKGGNTIYF	TGTGCCAGCAGTTCTTCACAGGGGAAAGGTGGAAACACCATATATTTT
TRBV7-2	14	TRBJ1-1	NA	CASSLMGGNTEAFF	TGTGCCAGCAGCTTAATGGGGGGGAACACTGAAGCTTTCTTT
TRBV5-8	14	TRBJ1-1	NA	CASSLRGWNTEAFF	TGTGCCAGCAGCTTGAGGGGATGGAACACTGAAGCTTTCTTT
TRBV2	12	TRBJ2-7	TRBD1	CASKGQASEQYF	TGTGCCAGCAAGGGACAGGCTTCCGAGCAGTACTTC
TRBV15	15	TRBJ1-2	NA	CATSRLRGGGYGYTF	TGTGCCACCAGCAGATTGAGGGGGGGCGGCTATGGCTACACCTTC
TRBV25-1	15	TRBJ1-2	NA	CASSELGGTPDGYTF	TGTGCCAGCAGTGAATTGGGGGGGACCCCGGATGGCTACACCTTC
TRBV7-2	13	TRBJ1-4	NA	CASSFNTGEKLFF	TGTGCCAGCAGCTTCAACACAGGGGAAAAACTGTTTTTT
TRBV7-9	15	TRBJ2-5	NA	CASSPGGIYQETQYF	TGTGCCAGCAGCCCAGGCGGGATTTACCAAGAGACCCAGTACTTC